These 10 T cell receptor beta chains share one sample of origin, sequenced in a study of blood T cell repertoires in COVID-19. Libraries were prepared by immunoSEQ multiplex PCR; TCRdb keeps only in-frame clonotypes and omits some of them. The sample gives roughly 200,000 clones, about 85% of which show up once; 12% is in the top ten. The source material was peripheral blood. The receptors originated from a woman under 30 who had recovered from COVID-19.

This chain connects TRBV5-6 to TRBJ2-7; D may be TRBD1 (5 bases). The CDR3 covers 13 residues. Trimming took off 4 bases at V and 5 bases at J, with 13 bases between the two ends. CDR1 and CDR2 (germline): SGHDT, YYEEEE. The DNA for the CDR3 is TGTGCCAGCAGCAGAGGCAGGGCGCACGAGCAGTACTTC. Amino acids: CASSRGRAHEQYF.

This chain links TRBV25-1 with TRBJ2-7; 8 bases map to TRBD2. This CDR3 comprises 14 residues. V lost 5 bases to trimming and J lost 4 bases; unmatched junction nucleotides: 7. Germline loops: CDR1 MGHDK, CDR2 SYGVNS. The CDR3 nucleotides are TGTGCCAGCAGTACAGCGGGGGACCAATACGAGCAGTACTTC. Translating it yields CASSTAGDQYEQYF.

The V gene is TRBV28, the J gene TRBJ2-7, with TRBD2 identical over 9 bases. The CDR3 totals 15 residues. The V and J ends lost 4 bases and 6 bases, in that order; junction bases with no gene match: 10. In germline, CDR1 is MDHEN, CDR2 SYDVKM. The CDR3 bases are TGTGCCAGCAGTTACCCTGCGGGGGGGGGAAGCGAGCAGTACTTC. Translating it yields CASSYPAGGGSEQYF.

J is TRBJ1-5 and V is TRBV28; the D gene is possibly TRBD1 (5 bases). Germline assignment: CDR1 MDHEN and CDR2 SYDVKM. This CDR3 comprises 14 residues. V was cut by 2 bases and J by 13 bases, with 18 bases left in between. CDR3 DNA sequence: TGTGCCAGCAGTTTAACTACCCCCACAGGCACTCAGCATTTT. Translation: CASSLTTPTGTQHF.

This chain connects TRBV11-1 to TRBJ2-3; D might be TRBD1 (6 bases). The CDR3 spans 15 residues. The germline V and J ends were trimmed by 4 bases and 0 bases, with 11 bases remaining between them. CDR1 and CDR2 (germline): SGHAT, FQDESV (reference sequence). The CDR3 loop reads CASSSRQASTDTQYF. CDR3 DNA: TGTGCCAGCAGCTCAAGACAGGCTAGCACAGATACGCAGTATTTT.

This chain links TRBV19 with TRBJ1-2; a possible D gene is TRBD1 (6 bases). V was pared by 5 bases and J by 5 bases, with 15 bases between. Germline V gene lookup returns CDR1 LNHDA and CDR2 SQIVND (reference sequence). This CDR3 is built from 14 residues. CDR3 DNA sequence: TGTGCCAGTAGTGCCGCACAGGGCTCGTATGGCTACACCTTC. It encodes CASSAAQGSYGYTF. Filled out from reference TRBV19 and TRBJ1-2, the complete variable domain reads DGGITQSPKYLFRKEGQNVTLSCEQNLNHDAMYWYRQDPGQGLRLIYYSQIVNDFQKGDIAEGYSVSREKKESFPLTVTSAQKNPTAFYLCASSAAQGSYGYTFGSGTRLTVV.

DNA of the CDR3: TGTGCCGGGCGGAGGCAGGGGAGCTACGAGCAGTACTTC. Residues: CAGRRQGSYEQYF. The chain joins TRBV2 to TRBJ2-7; TRBD1 is a possible D gene (6 bases). V lost 11 bases, J lost 3 bases, and 17 bases lay in between. Per the germline V gene, CDR1 is SNHLY and CDR2 is FYNNEI. The CDR3 length is 13 residues.

The V call is TRBV6-5, the J call TRBJ2-7; 10 nucleotides agree with TRBD2. The CDR3 has 13 amino acids. CDR1 and CDR2 (germline): MNHEY, SVGAGI. Losses at the gene ends were 6 bases for V and 4 bases for J; bases not matched to a gene: 3. CDR3 coding DNA: TGTGCCAGCAGCCTAGCGGGAGTGTACGAGCAGTACTTC. Protein: CASSLAGVYEQYF.

The chain couples TRBV7-8 to TRBJ1-1, with D possibly matching TRBD1 (5 bases). Trimming shortened V by 9 bases and J by 0 bases, and 23 bases separated the two germline ends. Germline V CDR1 and CDR2: SGHVS, FQNEAQ. The CDR3 runs 17 residues. The CDR3 DNA follows: TGTGCCAGTTTTCCAGGGTTCGGAGTTGGAGTGAACACTGAAGCTTTCTTT. It is translated as CASFPGFGVGVNTEAFF.

This clone was seen once. The chain combines TRBV20-1 with TRBJ1-1, with 8 bases that match TRBD1. The germline CDR1 and CDR2 sequences are DFQATT and SNEGSKA (reference sequence). This CDR3 has 14 amino acids. The V segment lost 3 bases and the J segment 7 bases; nucleotides outside the gene matches: 10. In nucleotides, the CDR3 is TGCAGTGCTAGTAGACAGGGGACGCTACATGAAGCTTTCTTT. Translation gives CSASRQGTLHEAFF.